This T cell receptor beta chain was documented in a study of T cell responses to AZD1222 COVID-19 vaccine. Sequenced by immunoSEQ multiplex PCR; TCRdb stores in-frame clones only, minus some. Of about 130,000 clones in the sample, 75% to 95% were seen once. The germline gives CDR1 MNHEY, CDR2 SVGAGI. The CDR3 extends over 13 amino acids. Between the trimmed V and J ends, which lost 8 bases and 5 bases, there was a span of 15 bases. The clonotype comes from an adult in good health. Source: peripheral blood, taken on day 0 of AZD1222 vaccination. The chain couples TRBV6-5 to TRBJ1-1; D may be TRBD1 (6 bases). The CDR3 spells CASPRGTGTEAFF. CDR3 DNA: TGTGCCAGCCCCAGGGGCACGGGGACTGAAGCTTTCTTT.